Listed here are 17 T cell receptor beta chains from one sample, sequenced in a study of CD8 T cells in Susac syndrome. cDNA came from 0.5 to 1 ug RNA primed by random hexamers. In TCRdb, the immunoSEQ multiplex PCR reads were re-called with MiXCR into one record per CDR3 protein. The sample lists under 150,000 distinct CDR3 sequences; 95% were seen once. The specimen sequenced was CD4+ T cells from PBMCs. The source is a human donor with Susac syndrome.

The V gene is TRBV20-1, the J gene TRBJ2-7, with 9 bases matching TRBD1. Looked up from germline, CDR1 is DFQATT and CDR2 is SNEGSKA (reference sequence). The V segment lost 6 bases and the J segment 5 bases; nucleotides outside the gene matches: 8. The CDR3 length is 13 residues. CDR3 DNA: TGCAGTGCAAAGGGACAGGGTAGCAACGAGCAGTACTTC. Encoded protein: CSAKGQGSNEQYF.

This clonotype has only one observation. This rearrangement joins TRBV7-9 to TRBJ2-6; 12 nucleotides align to TRBD2. From germline, CDR1 is SEHNR and CDR2 FQNEAQ (reference sequence). V lost 5 bases and J lost 1; bases outside the gene matches: 6. CDR3 length: 18 amino acids. The chain's CDR3 is CASSPLAGGLSGANVLTF. For the CDR3, the DNA is TGTGCCAGCAGCCCCCTAGCGGGGGGGCTATCTGGGGCCAACGTCCTGACTTTC.

The CDR3: CASGTSGTQETQYF. DNA of the CDR3: TGTGCCAGCGGGACTAGCGGTACCCAAGAGACCCAGTACTTC. V and J are TRBV12-3 or TRBV12-4 and TRBJ2-5, with 11 bases that match TRBD2. The CDR3 contains 14 residues. V gave up 8 bases and J gave up 1 base; unmatched junction bases: 3.

The V call is TRBV5-4, the J call TRBJ2-7, with TRBD1 matching 9 bases. The CDR3 is 14 amino acids. J gave up 3 bases and V 4 bases, and 5 bases lay outside the gene matches. Germline V gene sequence: CDR1 SGHNT, CDR2 YYREEE (reference sequence). The CDR3 loop is CASSTRTGDYEQYF. The CDR3 coding sequence is TGTGCCAGCAGCACGAGGACAGGGGACTACGAGCAGTACTTC.

This clonotype came up a few times. The chain recombines TRBV7-3 with TRBJ2-3, with TRBD2 matching 7 bases. J gave up 5 bases and V 5 bases, and 4 bases lay outside the gene matches. The CDR3 loop spans 13 amino acids. Germline V lookup: CDR1 SGHTA, CDR2 FQGTGA. The CDR3 here is CASSIKRGDTQYF. CDR3 bases: TGTGCCAGCAGCATAAAGCGGGGAGATACGCAGTATTTT.

J is TRBJ1-2 and V is TRBV15; unclear D gene. The V and J ends lost 0 bases and 6 bases respectively, with 17 bases between them. Looked up from germline, CDR1 is LNHNV and CDR2 is YYDKDF (reference sequence). This CDR3 has 16 amino acids. CDR3 residues: CATSRDPGQRRDGYTF. DNA of the CDR3: TGTGCCACCAGCAGAGATCCTGGCCAGCGGAGGGATGGCTACACCTTC.

The J gene is TRBJ2-2, the V gene TRBV30; D perhaps matches TRBD2 (6 bases). Trimming stripped 3 bases from V and 2 bases from J, with 13 bases between. The CDR3 totals 15 residues. Germline CDR1 and CDR2: GTSNPN and SVGIG (reference sequence). CDR3 amino acids: CAWSQWGVNTGELFF. In DNA form, the CDR3 reads TGTGCCTGGAGCCAGTGGGGGGTCAACACCGGGGAGCTGTTTTTT. The full variable domain, in which reference TRBV30 and TRBJ2-2 provide the parts outside the CDR3, is SQTIHQWPATLVQPVGSPLSLECTVEGTSNPNLYWYRQAAGRGLQLLFYSVGIGQISSEVPQNLSASRPQDRQFILSSKKLLLSDSGFYLCAWSQWGVNTGELFFGEGSRLTVL.

The chain is built from TRBV20-1 and TRBJ1-5; 11 positions match TRBD1. From germline, CDR1 is DFQATT and CDR2 SNEGSKA (reference sequence). The J segment lost 2 bases and the V segment lost 5 bases, leaving 2 bases of the junction unmatched. The CDR3 sequence is 14 residues long. CDR3 sequence reads: CSASDRGRNQPQHF. The CDR3 region has the DNA TGCAGTGCTTCGGACAGGGGGCGCAATCAGCCCCAGCATTTT.

This clonotype was recorded once. The CDR3 here is CAWSPGLARETQYF. CDR3 in DNA: TGTGCCTGGAGTCCCGGACTAGCGCGAGAGACCCAGTACTTC. J is TRBJ2-5 and V is TRBV30, with 9 bases that match TRBD2. In germline, CDR1 is GTSNPN, CDR2 SVGIG (reference sequence). This CDR3 is 14 amino acids long. V trimming: 2 bases; J trimming: 4 bases; junction bases outside the gene matches: 5.

V is TRBV3-1 and J is TRBJ2-7; weak D call: TRBD2 (7 bases). The CDR3 loop spans 16 amino acids. Germline CDR1 is LGHDT and CDR2 is YNNKEL (reference sequence). Trimming took off 3 bases at V and 0 bases at J, with 15 bases between the two ends. This chain's CDR3 is CASSQAGALNSYEQYF. The CDR3 DNA reads as TGTGCCAGCAGCCAGGCGGGGGCCTTGAACTCCTACGAGCAGTACTTC.

V and J are TRBV4-3 and TRBJ1-2, with 9 bases that match TRBD1. V lost 1 base, J lost 3 bases, and 15 bases stayed unmatched. The CDR3 is made up of 19 amino acids. Germline loops: CDR1 LGHNA, CDR2 YSLEER. In nucleotides, the CDR3 is TGCGCCAGCAGCCAAGGATTTCGGGACAGGGTCATAGTAGACTATGGCTACACCTTC. It specifies CASSQGFRDRVIVDYGYTF.

The chain joins TRBV6-5 to TRBJ1-1; tentative D call: TRBD1 (5 bases). CDR3 length: 14 amino acids. Germline-derived CDR1 and CDR2 are MNHEY and SVGAGI. Trimming pared 6 bases from V and 1 base from J, leaving 12 bases between. DNA of the CDR3: TGTGCCAGCAGAGACAGAGACACGAACACTGAAGCTTTCTTT. Its translation is CASRDRDTNTEAFF.

The chain employs TRBV5-4 and TRBJ2-1, with 7 positions matching TRBD2. V shed 4 bases and J 4 bases; nucleotides not matched to a gene: 8. CDR3 length: 15 residues. Germline V gene lookup returns CDR1 SGHNT and CDR2 YYREEE (reference sequence). The CDR3 is CASSPPSGPYNEQFF. The CDR3 DNA is TGTGCCAGCAGCCCTCCTAGCGGCCCGTACAATGAGCAGTTCTTC.

The chain uses TRBV5-1 and TRBJ2-2; 8 bases align to TRBD2. The CDR3 contains 16 residues. Germline assignment: CDR1 SGHRS and CDR2 YFSETQ. V lost 3 bases and J lost 4; bases outside the gene matches: 8. The CDR3: CASSYTSGPITGELFF. DNA of the CDR3: TGCGCCAGCAGCTATACTAGCGGTCCAATCACCGGGGAGCTGTTTTTT.

This clonotype appeared a single time. This sequence joins TRBV2 and TRBJ2-7, with no clear D. The CDR3 spans 13 residues. Looked up from germline, CDR1 is SNHLY and CDR2 is FYNNEI. V was pared by 7 bases and J by 7 bases, with 17 bases between. CDR3 in DNA: TGTGCCAGCACCGCACTTAGGGCATATGAGCAGTACTTC. This codes for CASTALRAYEQYF.

This clonotype is a singleton in its sample. The chain is built from TRBV20-1 and TRBJ1-5; D not certain. From germline, CDR1 is DFQATT and CDR2 SNEGSKA (reference sequence). V was pared by 1 base and J by 6 bases, with 13 bases between. CDR3 length: 14 residues. CDR3: CSARAPSGLQPQHF. CDR3 DNA sequence: TGCAGTGCTAGAGCCCCGTCCGGGCTTCAGCCCCAGCATTTT.

V gene TRBV2 combines with J gene TRBJ2-5; 8 bases are shared with TRBD2. The V segment lost 6 bases and the J segment 2 bases; nucleotides outside the gene matches: 11. The CDR3 totals 16 residues. The V gene's germline CDR1 is SNHLY and CDR2 FYNNEI. The CDR3 DNA follows: TGTGCCAGCAGCCCAGGGACTAGGGGCCAGCAAGAGACCCAGTACTTC. This gives the protein CASSPGTRGQQETQYF.